The clone carrying this T cell receptor (beta chain) has a single count. Germline values: CDR1 PRHDT, CDR2 FYEKMQ (reference sequence). V was clipped by 8 bases and J by 0 bases, with 10 bases between them. CDR3 length: 13 residues. These data are taken from a study of blood T cell repertoires in COVID-19. The overall study: Sites in the United States, Italy and Spain provided acute and convalescent COVID-19 samples.

Clones were sequenced by immunoSEQ multiplex PCR, and TCRdb holds only the in-frame ones, with some missing. This sample yields some 320,000 clones, of which about 82% are seen a single time; 7.2% belongs to the top ten. The sample consisted of peripheral blood. The receptor's source is a human donor in a cohort sampled during active COVID-19. The V and J genes are TRBV13 and TRBJ1-1; D gene unclear. CDR3 nucleotides: TGTGCCAGCCGCCTAAACCTGAACACTGAAGCTTTCTTT. Amino acid sequence: CASRLNLNTEAFF.